What follows are 16 T cell receptor beta chains derived from one specimen sequenced in a study of PD-L1 blockade in urothelial cancer. Profiled with immunoSEQ multiplex PCR; TCRdb holds only in-frame clones, not every one. Of around 110,000 clones listed, approximately 90% are singletons. The time point: peripheral blood 6 weeks after treatment start. Sequences were derived from PBMCs, sampled around atezolizumab (anti-PD-L1) treatment. The source is a man aged 55 to 70 with urothelial cancer.

The V gene is TRBV4-2, the J gene TRBJ2-3; D is possibly TRBD1 (6 bases). The CDR3 is made up of 17 amino acids. The germline gives CDR1 LGHNA, CDR2 YNFKEQ. Trimming pared 0 bases from V and 3 bases from J, leaving 16 bases between. CDR3 in amino acids: CASSQEGPGARTDTQYF. Written as DNA, the CDR3 is TGTGCCAGCAGCCAAGAAGGCCCAGGGGCTCGGACAGATACGCAGTATTTT.

Here the CDR3 reads CASSQGLASPYEQYF. The CDR3 DNA reads as TGCGCCAGCAGCCAAGGACTAGCGAGCCCCTACGAGCAGTACTTC. V and J are TRBV5-1 and TRBJ2-7, with 9 bases identical to TRBD2. Germline V gives CDR1 SGHRS, CDR2 YFSETQ. The CDR3 extends over 15 amino acids. V shed 4 bases and J 2 bases; nucleotides not matched to a gene: 7.

The chain is built from TRBV7-2 and TRBJ1-5, with D unclear. Trimming stripped 4 bases from V and 3 bases from J, with 7 bases between. Germline CDR1 reads SGHTA; CDR2 reads FQGNSA. The CDR3 runs 13 residues. The CDR3 here is CASSSYTNQPQHF. The CDR3 DNA reads as TGTGCCAGCAGCTCGTACACCAATCAGCCCCAGCATTTT.

The CDR3 reads CASSRTGNTDTQYF. CDR3 coding DNA: TGTGCCAGCAGCAGGACAGGGAACACAGATACGCAGTATTTT. This rearrangement joins TRBV27 to TRBJ2-3; 8 bases match TRBD1. The germline V gene has CDR1 MNHEY and CDR2 SMNVEV (reference sequence). After removal of 6 bases from V and 2 bases from J, the junction contained 4 bases not matched to a gene. There are 14 residues in the CDR3.

The chain combines TRBV4-3 with TRBJ2-3; 8 bases are a match to TRBD2. The V gene's germline CDR1 is LGHNA and CDR2 YSLEER. This CDR3 is 14 amino acids long. The V segment lost 0 bases and the J segment 8 bases; nucleotides outside the gene matches: 4. The CDR3 DNA reads as TGCGCCAGCAGCCAAGATTGGCTAGCGGGTACGCAGTATTTT. Amino acid sequence: CASSQDWLAGTQYF.

The rearrangement uses TRBV29-1 and TRBJ2-7; tentative D call: TRBD1 (6 bases). Germline CDR1 reads SQVTM; CDR2 reads ANQGSEA. This CDR3 is 12 amino acids long. V gave up 5 bases and J gave up 3 bases, with 11 bases separating them. CDR3 bases: TGCAGCGTTAAAGGACAGCTCTACGAGCAGTACTTC. Protein product: CSVKGQLYEQYF.

J is TRBJ2-5 and V is TRBV15; TRBD1 matches 7 bases. Germline CDR1 LNHNV, CDR2 YYDKDF (reference sequence). The V and J ends lost 8 bases and 2 bases, in that order; junction bases with no gene match: 11. The CDR3 loop spans 15 amino acids. The CDR3 nucleotides read TGTGCCACCGCGTTCCTCTCCAGGGGGCAAGAGACCCAGTACTTC. Translating gives CATAFLSRGQETQYF.

The chain combines TRBV4-3 with TRBJ2-2; 10 bases line up with TRBD2. The CDR3 spans 18 residues. V lost 1 base, J lost 1 base, and 6 bases stayed unmatched. Per germline, CDR1 LGHNA and CDR2 YSLEER. The CDR3 loop is CASSQADSGRLNTGELFF. The CDR3 bases are TGCGCCAGCAGCCAAGCGGATAGCGGGAGGCTGAACACCGGGGAGCTGTTTTTT.

The V and J genes are TRBV21-1 and TRBJ1-2; TRBD1 reflects the table's D call only, with no check against the DNA. TRBV21-1 is a recognized pseudogene. The CDR3 is made up of 14 amino acids. CDR3 sequence: CASNKPNQNYGYTF. In nucleotides, the CDR3 is TGTGCCAGCAACAAACCAAATCAGAACTATGGCTACACCTTC.

This rearrangement joins TRBV6-5 to TRBJ1-4; TRBD1 matches at 7 bases. V lost 7 bases, J lost 8 bases, and 7 bases stayed unmatched. The CDR3 contains 13 residues. The germline V gene has CDR1 MNHEY and CDR2 SVGAGI. The CDR3 protein is CASKGQMEEKLFF. CDR3 nucleotide sequence: TGTGCCAGCAAGGGACAGATGGAGGAAAAACTGTTTTTT.

The V call is TRBV11-1, the J call TRBJ1-2, with 9 bases matching TRBD1. The CDR3 is 15 amino acids. V gave up 5 bases and J gave up 2 bases; unmatched junction bases: 6. Germline values: CDR1 SGHAT, CDR2 FQDESV (reference sequence). Written as DNA, the CDR3 is TGTGCCAGCAGCCAGGGACAGGGATCAAACTATGGCTACACCTTC. Its translation: CASSQGQGSNYGYTF.

J is TRBJ1-2 and V is TRBV6-5; D is unresolved. Germline-derived CDR1 and CDR2 are MNHEY and SVGAGI. The CDR3 is made up of 15 amino acids. V lost 3 bases and J lost 0, with 11 bases in between. The CDR3 region is CASSYSLGANYGYTF. CDR3 DNA: TGTGCCAGCAGTTATAGTTTGGGAGCTAACTATGGCTACACCTTC.

A single count supports this clone. The V gene is TRBV5-4, the J gene TRBJ2-2; 8 bases align to TRBD2. V shed 3 bases, J shed 4 bases, and the junction held 8 bases outside the gene matches. This CDR3 comprises 16 residues. Germline CDR1 is SGHNT and CDR2 is YYREEE (reference sequence). The CDR3 sequence is CASSSLAGSGTGELFF. CDR3 nucleotides: TGTGCCAGCAGCTCCTTAGCGGGATCGGGCACCGGGGAGCTGTTTTTT.

The rearrangement links TRBV7-9 to TRBJ1-2; 9 positions agree with TRBD1. Germline V gene data show CDR1 as SEHNR and CDR2 as FQNEAQ (reference sequence). With V trimmed by 5 bases and J by 4 bases, 8 bases remained unmatched. The CDR3 totals 15 residues. Here the CDR3 DNA reads TGTGCCAGCAGCGGCGAGGACAGGGGACTCTATGGCTACACCTTC. It encodes CASSGEDRGLYGYTF.

This sequence joins TRBV28 and TRBJ1-3; D gene unclear. Germline values: CDR1 MDHEN, CDR2 SYDVKM. The V end lost 3 bases, the J end lost 3 bases, and 6 bases lay between the germline ends. This CDR3 region has 13 residues. The CDR3 is CASSLAFGNTIYF. CDR3 nucleotide sequence: TGTGCCAGCAGTTTGGCATTTGGAAACACCATATATTTT.

The chain combines TRBV7-9 with TRBJ2-1; a possible D gene is TRBD2 (6 bases). Germline values: CDR1 SEHNR, CDR2 FQNEAQ (reference sequence). This CDR3 spans 15 amino acids. V shed 0 bases and J shed 7 bases, with 13 bases lying between them. The CDR3 loop is CASSLAGGRWNEQFF. DNA of the CDR3: TGTGCCAGCAGCTTAGCCGGGGGACGGTGGAATGAGCAGTTCTTC.